This TCR beta chain was sequenced for a study of shared T cell receptors in the human thymus. Repertoires were generated with immunoSEQ multiplex PCR, while TCRdb's copy carries only in-frame clones and drops some. The table records about 660,000 clones, about 90% of them present only once. The CDR3 length is 16 residues. Trimming removed 1 base at V and 1 base at J, with 12 bases between. Germline V gives CDR1 SGHKS, CDR2 YYEKEE (reference sequence). The same data also went into a second study, on human thymus T cells. According to that study: Those donating were healthy Finnish infants in corrective surgery for congenital heart defects. Resections from corrective heart surgery supplied the thymus tissue. Apparent skewing of V and J gene usage characterized both thymic and blood repertoires. There were highly overlapping thymic repertoires among unrelated individuals, as related research reported.

The chain is built from TRBV5-5 and TRBJ1-5; D not resolved. The receptor was derived from a boy less than two years old with a congenital heart defect. The material sequenced was thymocytes. CDR3 sequence reads: CASSLTRLSSNQPQHF. The CDR3 DNA is TGTGCCAGCAGCTTGACGAGACTTTCGAGCAATCAGCCCCAGCATTTT.